This TCR beta chain came from a study of metastatic and nonmetastatic thyroid tumors (TCRdb year 2020). Broadly, across the study: The researchers compared repertoires between peripheral blood samples and tumor or nodule tissue samples from patients with malignant or benign thyroid disease. Study-wide findings and limitations: In both blood and tumor samples, TCR beta diversity was reported to be significantly higher in malignant tumors than in benign nodules.

This clone is classified as large (0.1 to 1%). It has no known antigen specificity. Per-nucleotide qualities are absent, and no much larger clonotype sits a single base away. The library was generated by PCR. The sequencing machine was an Illumina HiSeq 4000. High-throughput sequencing was used to profile the TCR beta-chain CDR3 region of every patient. The source study handled its data this way. The researchers built a classifier to tell apart papillary thyroid cancer patients with distant metastasis, based on CDR3 differences among clinicopathological groups. The Shannon index was used to measure repertoire diversity, and the Morisita-Horn index was used to measure how similar tumor and blood repertoires were. The raw public data were reprocessed by TCRdb itself: fastp quality trimming at Q25, MiXCR clonotype calling, in-frame beta chains only. These V and J calls are TCRdb output, not the study's own analysis. The sample yields more than 20,000 clones; less than 25% were counted once. The ten largest clones represent about 12% of the sample.

The CDR3 contains 14 residues, cysteine and phenylalanine counted. Only CDR3 DNA remains: 42 bases, in frame from the first base. V and J are trimmed by 1 base and 5 bases, and the gene matches miss 5 bases of the junction. CDR1 and CDR2 are read off the germline V gene (reference sequence) as GTSNPN and SVGIG. None of the patients had been given any treatment before thyroid surgery. Using T-cell receptor beta sequencing, the study looked back at clinical samples from patients collected from the early 2010s to the late 2010s. The V gene is TRBV30 and the J gene is TRBJ2-3; 8 bases in the junction line up with TRBD1. This TCR derives from a female donor with papillary thyroid cancer or a benign thyroid nodule (not recorded which). Some clones in this sample may be carry-over from other donors' samples. What was sequenced was tumor tissue. Read as DNA, the sequence is TGTGCCTGGAGTGCAGGGGGCGGCGAAGATACGCAGTATTTT. Translated, this gives CAWSAGGGEDTQYF.